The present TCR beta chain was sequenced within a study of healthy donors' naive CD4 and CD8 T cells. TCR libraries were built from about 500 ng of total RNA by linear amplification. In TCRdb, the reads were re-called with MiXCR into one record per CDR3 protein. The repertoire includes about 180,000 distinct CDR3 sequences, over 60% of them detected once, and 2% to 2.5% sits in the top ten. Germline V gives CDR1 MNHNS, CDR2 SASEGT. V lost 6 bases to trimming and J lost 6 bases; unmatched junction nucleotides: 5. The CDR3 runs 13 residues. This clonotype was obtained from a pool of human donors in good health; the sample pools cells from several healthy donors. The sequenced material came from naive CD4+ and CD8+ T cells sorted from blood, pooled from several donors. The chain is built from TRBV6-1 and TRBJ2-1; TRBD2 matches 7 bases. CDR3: CASSGLVPNEQFF. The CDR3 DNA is TGTGCCAGCAGCGGACTAGTTCCCAATGAGCAGTTCTTC.